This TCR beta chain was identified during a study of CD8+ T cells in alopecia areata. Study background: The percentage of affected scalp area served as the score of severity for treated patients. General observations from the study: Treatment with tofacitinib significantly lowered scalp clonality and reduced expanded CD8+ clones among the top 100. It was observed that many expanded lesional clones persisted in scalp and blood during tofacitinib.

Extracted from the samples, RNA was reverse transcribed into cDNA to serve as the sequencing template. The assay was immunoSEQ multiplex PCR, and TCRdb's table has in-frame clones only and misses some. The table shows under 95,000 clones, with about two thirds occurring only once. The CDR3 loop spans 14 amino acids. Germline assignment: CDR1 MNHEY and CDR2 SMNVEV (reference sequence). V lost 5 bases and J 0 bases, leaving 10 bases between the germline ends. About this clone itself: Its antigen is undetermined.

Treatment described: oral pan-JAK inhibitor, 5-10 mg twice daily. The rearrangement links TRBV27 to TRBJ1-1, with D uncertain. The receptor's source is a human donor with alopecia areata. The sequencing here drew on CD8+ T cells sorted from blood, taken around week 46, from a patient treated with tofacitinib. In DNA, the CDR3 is TGTGCCAGCAGTCCAGGTCAGATGAACACTGAAGCTTTCTTT. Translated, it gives CASSPGQMNTEAFF.